The 28 T cell receptor beta chains below all came from one sample that was sequenced in a study of OX40 agonist ivuxolimab in advanced cancers. Profiled with immunoSEQ multiplex PCR; TCRdb holds only in-frame clones, not every one. The repertoire consists of 70,000 to 90,000 clones, with roughly 89% occurring once and the leading ten covering 10% to 15%. Specimen: CD4+ or CD8+ T cells sorted from blood, collected in a trial of the OX40 agonist ivuxolimab. The receptors come from an adult with an advanced solid tumor such as melanoma, head and neck, liver or kidney cancer.

The rearrangement uses TRBV6-5 and TRBJ2-1; a possible D gene is TRBD2 (5 bases). Trimming took 5 bases from V and 5 from J, leaving 16 bases between them. From germline, CDR1 is MNHEY and CDR2 SVGAGI. The CDR3 loop spans 15 amino acids. In DNA form, the CDR3 reads TGTGCCAGCAGTCCCCTTGGCCGACTAAACAATGAGCAGTTCTTC. Its protein product is CASSPLGRLNNEQFF.

This clone was counted between two and nine times. The chain is built from TRBV7-9 and TRBJ1-2; D is undetermined. CDR3 length: 12 amino acids. With 1 base removed from V and 8 bases from J, the gap between germline ends came to 8 bases. Germline assignment: CDR1 SEHNR and CDR2 FQNEAQ (reference sequence). The CDR3 is CASSLGAVGYTF. The CDR3 nucleotides read TGTGCCAGCAGCTTAGGCGCTGTGGGCTACACCTTC. Based on the CDR3 plus reference TRBV7-9 and TRBJ1-2, the full variable domain is DTGVSQNPRHKITKRGQNVTFRCDPISEHNRLYWYRQTLGQGPEFLTYFQNEAQLEKSRLLSDRFSAERPKGSFSTLEIQRTEQGDSAMYLCASSLGAVGYTFGSGTRLTVV.

The V and J genes are TRBV19 and TRBJ2-2; D perhaps matches TRBD1 (6 bases). The V end was cut by 5 bases, the J end by 7 bases, with 11 bases between. The germline V gene encodes CDR1 LNHDA and CDR2 SQIVND (reference sequence). The CDR3 is 13 amino acids. DNA of the CDR3: TGTGCCAGTAGTTGGCAGGGGAACGGGGAGCTGTTTTTT. Amino acid sequence: CASSWQGNGELFF.

The V call is TRBV2, the J call TRBJ1-3, with TRBD1 as a possible D gene (5 bases). V lost 9 bases and J 0 bases, leaving 18 bases between the germline ends. CDR1 is SNHLY and CDR2 is FYNNEI in the germline V gene. The CDR3 is 16 residues long. CDR3 bases: TGTGCCAGATCAACCGGGACCCCCGCCTCTGGAAACACCATATATTTT. Translation gives CARSTGTPASGNTIYF.

The rearrangement uses TRBV7-8 and TRBJ1-1; tentatively, D is TRBD1 (6 bases). The germline V and J ends were trimmed by 5 bases and 1 base, with 11 bases remaining between them. Germline V lookup: CDR1 SGHVS, CDR2 FQNEAQ. The CDR3 loop spans 14 amino acids. CDR3 loop: CASSPQTGNTEAFF. CDR3 DNA: TGTGCCAGCAGCCCTCAGACAGGGAACACTGAAGCTTTCTTT.

The CDR3 region is CASSSGTSAYNEQFF. The CDR3 nucleotides are TGTGCCAGCAGTTCCGGGACTAGCGCCTACAATGAGCAGTTCTTC. The rearrangement uses TRBV27 and TRBJ2-1, with 10 bases matching TRBD2. Germline assignment: CDR1 MNHEY and CDR2 SMNVEV (reference sequence). The CDR3 covers 15 residues. Germline trimming cut 4 bases from V and 2 bases from J; bases unmatched to any gene: 2.

The chain recombines TRBV11-2 with TRBJ2-2, with TRBD1 matching 8 bases. Germline V gene data show CDR1 as SGHAT and CDR2 as FQNNGV. V dropped 2 bases and J dropped 3; count of bases not matched to a gene: 2. This CDR3 has 15 amino acids. CDR3 loop: CASSLQGADTGELFF. In DNA, the CDR3 is TGTGCCAGCAGCTTACAGGGGGCGGACACCGGGGAGCTGTTTTTT.

The genes are TRBV5-4 and TRBJ2-3; tentatively, D is TRBD1 or TRBD2 (6 bases each). CDR3 size: 13 residues. Germline V gene lookup returns CDR1 SGHNT and CDR2 YYREEE (reference sequence). Trimming stripped 5 bases from V and 3 bases from J, with 10 bases between. The CDR3 DNA follows: TGTGCCAGCAGTCCGGGGGCTACAGATACGCAGTATTTT. Amino acids: CASSPGATDTQYF. The entire variable domain, with the rest obtained from reference TRBV5-4 and TRBJ2-3, is as follows: ETGVTQSPTHLIKTRGQQVTLRCSSQSGHNTVSWYQQALGQGPQFIFQYYREEENGRGNFPPRFSGLQFPNYSSELNVNALELDDSALYLCASSPGATDTQYFGPGTRLTVL.

V is TRBV5-1 and J is TRBJ2-1, with D unresolved. The germline V and J ends were trimmed by 1 base and 7 bases, with 6 bases remaining between them. In germline, CDR1 is SGHRS, CDR2 YFSETQ. The CDR3 contains 12 residues. The CDR3 region has the DNA TGCGCCAGCAGCTTGACCACTAATGAGCAGTTCTTC. Amino acids: CASSLTTNEQFF. The full variable domain, its missing parts supplied by reference TRBV5-1 and TRBJ2-1, is KAGVTQTPRYLIKTRGQQVTLSCSPISGHRSVSWYQQTPGQGLQFLFEYFSETQRNKGNFPGRFSGRQFSNSRSEMNVSTLELGDSALYLCASSLTTNEQFFGPGTRLTVL.

This clone was picked up one time. The chain uses TRBV7-9 and TRBJ1-4; D unresolved. The germline CDR1 and CDR2 sequences are SEHNR and FQNEAQ (reference sequence). CDR3 length: 14 residues. V gave up 5 bases and J gave up 6 bases, with 13 bases separating them. The CDR3: CASSPRARDEKLFF. CDR3 DNA sequence: TGTGCCAGCAGCCCACGAGCCCGGGATGAAAAACTGTTTTTT.

The CDR3 bases are TGTGCCAGCAGCGGCACAGGGACCACTGAAGCTTTCTTT. It is translated as CASSGTGTTEAFF. The V call is TRBV9, the J call TRBJ1-1; tentative D call: TRBD1 (6 bases). The CDR3 has 13 amino acids. Trimming removed 3 bases at V and 4 bases at J, with 10 bases between. CDR1 SGDLS and CDR2 YYNGEE come from the germline V gene. The full variable domain, completed using reference TRBV9 and TRBJ1-1, is DSGVTQTPKHLITATGQRVTLRCSPRSGDLSVYWYQQSLDQGLQFLIQYYNGEERAKGNILERFSAQQFPDLHSELNLSSLELGDSALYFCASSGTGTTEAFFGQGTRLTVV.

V and J are TRBV6-5 and TRBJ2-7; D is uncertain. The germline V gene has CDR1 MNHEY and CDR2 SVGAGI. V was clipped by 2 bases and J by 1 base, with 15 bases between them. The CDR3 extends over 16 amino acids. CDR3 sequence reads: CASSYRVGYPSYEQYF. In DNA, the CDR3 is TGTGCCAGCAGTTACCGAGTAGGGTATCCTTCCTACGAGCAGTACTTC.

The chain joins TRBV15 to TRBJ2-1, with D hard to call. The CDR3 length is 15 residues. Germline CDR1 LNHNV, CDR2 YYDKDF (reference sequence). V was trimmed by 8 bases and J by 0 bases, leaving 14 bases between them. The CDR3 coding sequence is TGTGCCACCGGGGTGTTCCGTAGCTCCTACAATGAGCAGTTCTTC. This encodes CATGVFRSSYNEQFF.

The chain has TRBV6-1 and TRBJ2-7, with 11 bases aligning to TRBD2. The CDR3 has 15 amino acids. Unmatched junction bases numbered 7, after V lost 4 bases and J lost 5 bases. Germline V gene lookup returns CDR1 MNHNS and CDR2 SASEGT. CDR3 nucleotides: TGTGCCAGCAGTGTGACTAGCGGGATAGGCAACGAGCAGTACTTC. This codes for CASSVTSGIGNEQYF.

The V call is TRBV29-1, the J call TRBJ1-1; possible D gene TRBD1, 5 bases. The CDR3 consists of 13 residues. CDR1 SQVTM and CDR2 ANQGSEA come from the germline V gene. V lost 3 bases and J 3 bases, leaving 11 bases between the germline ends. The CDR3: CSVDTAGDTEAFF. Here the CDR3 DNA reads TGCAGCGTTGATACAGCGGGGGACACTGAAGCTTTCTTT.

The chain employs TRBV7-9 and TRBJ2-3, with 15 bases identical to TRBD2. The CDR3 is 19 residues long. Germline V lookup: CDR1 SEHNR, CDR2 FQNEAQ (reference sequence). V trimming: 4 bases; J trimming: 4 bases; junction bases outside the gene matches: 12. DNA of the CDR3: TGTGCCAGCAGCTCAAACTCCGGGACTAGCGGGAGGAACGCAGATACGCAGTATTTT. Translation gives CASSSNSGTSGRNADTQYF.

This rearrangement joins TRBV6-5 to TRBJ1-3; no reliable D call. The CDR3 is 14 amino acids. Germline CDR1 and CDR2: MNHEY and SVGAGI. The V gene lost 0 bases and the J gene lost 0 bases, with 3 bases spanning the gap. Here the CDR3 DNA reads TGTGCCAGCAGTTACTCGAGCTCTGGAAACACCATATATTTT. This codes for CASSYSSSGNTIYF.

This chain links TRBV21-1 with TRBJ2-7; the D segment call TRBD1 is taken from the table without a DNA check. TRBV21-1 represents a pseudogene. The CDR3 is 15 residues long. In DNA, the CDR3 is TGTGCCAGCAGCAAAGGACGACAGCGTACCTACGAGCAGTACTTC. This translates into CASSKGRQRTYEQYF.

This chain joins TRBV5-1 and TRBJ1-4; D gene ambiguous. In germline, CDR1 is SGHRS, CDR2 YFSETQ. Trimming cost V 3 bases and J 8 bases, with 8 bases left between them. The CDR3 is 12 amino acids. Here the CDR3 DNA reads TGCGCCAGCAGCTGGGAGGGCGAAAAACTGTTTTTT. This encodes CASSWEGEKLFF.

The rearrangement joins TRBV5-1 to TRBJ1-1; 8 nucleotides line up with TRBD1. In germline, CDR1 is SGHRS, CDR2 YFSETQ. Trimming cost V 4 bases and J 8 bases; bases outside gene matches: 19. This CDR3 has 17 residues. CDR3 residues: CASSLETGTGGIEEAFF. The CDR3 region has the DNA TGCGCCAGCAGCCTGGAGACCGGGACAGGCGGGATTGAAGAAGCTTTCTTT.

V and J are TRBV7-2 and TRBJ1-6; no clear D. This CDR3 contains 15 residues. V lost 0 bases, J lost 8 bases, and 11 bases lay in between. Germline V gives CDR1 SGHTA, CDR2 FQGNSA. CDR3 protein: CASSLAKADYSPLHF. DNA for the CDR3: TGTGCCAGCAGCTTAGCGAAGGCAGATTATTCACCCCTCCACTTT.

The rearrangement links TRBV5-1 to TRBJ1-4; no clear D. V shed 5 bases and J shed 8 bases, with 13 bases lying between them. Germline V gives CDR1 SGHRS, CDR2 YFSETQ. The CDR3 extends over 13 amino acids. Here the CDR3 reads CASRIQLEEKLFF. Written as DNA, the CDR3 is TGCGCCAGCAGGATTCAGTTAGAAGAAAAACTGTTTTTT.

This sequence joins TRBV7-9 and TRBJ2-1; 9 nucleotides agree with TRBD2. The CDR3 totals 14 residues. Germline trimming cut 5 bases from V and 8 bases from J; bases unmatched to any gene: 7. Germline V gene lookup returns CDR1 SEHNR and CDR2 FQNEAQ (reference sequence). CDR3 residues: CASSVSGSRDEQFF. In DNA, the CDR3 is TGTGCCAGCAGCGTTAGCGGGAGTAGGGATGAGCAGTTCTTC.

The V call is TRBV18, the J call TRBJ1-3, with D perhaps TRBD1 (6 bases). The germline V gene has CDR1 KGHSH and CDR2 LQKENI. V gave up 3 bases and J gave up 0 bases, with 9 bases separating them. This CDR3 has 15 amino acids. This CDR3 reads CASSPGQTSGNTIYF. The CDR3 region has the DNA TGTGCCAGCTCACCCGGACAGACCTCTGGAAACACCATATATTTT.

This chain uses TRBV27 with TRBJ2-7, with 8 bases matching TRBD1. Looked up from germline, CDR1 is MNHEY and CDR2 is SMNVEV (reference sequence). This CDR3 has 14 residues. V shed 5 bases, J shed 5 bases, and the junction held 8 bases outside the gene matches. The CDR3, as DNA: TGTGCCAGCAGTGAGGGACAGGTTCAACACGAGCAGTACTTC. This gives the protein CASSEGQVQHEQYF.

The V call is TRBV5-1, the J call TRBJ1-2, with D perhaps matching TRBD1 (5 bases). The V gene lost 2 bases and the J gene lost 8 bases, with 16 bases spanning the gap. The germline CDR1 and CDR2 sequences are SGHRS and YFSETQ. The CDR3 has 14 residues. The CDR3 coding sequence is TGCGCCAGCAGCTTACAGGATATGAGGGGCGGCTACACCTTC. Residues: CASSLQDMRGGYTF.

The chain uses TRBV7-8 and TRBJ2-7, with TRBD2 identical over 9 bases. With V trimmed by 0 bases and J by 1 base, 13 bases remained unmatched. Germline loops: CDR1 SGHVS, CDR2 FQNEAQ. The CDR3 totals 19 residues. Written as DNA, the CDR3 is TGTGCCAGCAGCTTAGCGCTGGGTAGCGGGAGTATCTTGTCCTACGAGCAGTACTTC. Its protein product is CASSLALGSGSILSYEQYF. Using reference TRBV7-8 and TRBJ2-7 for the parts outside the CDR3, the full variable domain is GAGVSQSPRYKVAKRGQDVALRCDPISGHVSLFWYQQALGQGPEFLTYFQNEAQLDKSGLPSDRFFAERPEGSVSTLKIQRTQQEDSAVYLCASSLALGSGSILSYEQYFGPGTRLTVT.

V usage is TRBV27 and J usage is TRBJ1-2; D gene unclear. The germline V gene encodes CDR1 MNHEY and CDR2 SMNVEV (reference sequence). V dropped 5 bases and J dropped 6 bases, with 7 bases sitting between them. There are 11 residues in the CDR3. The CDR3 coding sequence is TGTGCCAGCAGTCCGGGCAATGGCTACACCTTC. Protein product: CASSPGNGYTF.